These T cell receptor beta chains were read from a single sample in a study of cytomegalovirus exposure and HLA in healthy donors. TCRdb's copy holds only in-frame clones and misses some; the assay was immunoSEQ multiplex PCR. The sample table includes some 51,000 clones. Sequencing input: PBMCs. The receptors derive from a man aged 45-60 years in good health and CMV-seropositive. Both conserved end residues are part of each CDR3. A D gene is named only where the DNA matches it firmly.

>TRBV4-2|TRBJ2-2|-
TGTGCCAGCAGCCAAGATCCGGGAAGGGTCGGGGAGCTGTTTTTT
CASSQDPGRVGELFF
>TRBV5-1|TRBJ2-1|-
TGCGCCAGCAGCTTGGAAGGGAGGGAGCAGTTCTTC
CASSLEGREQFF
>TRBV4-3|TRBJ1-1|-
TGCGCCAGCAGCCAAGTAATAGACACTGAAGCTTTCTTT
CASSQVIDTEAFF
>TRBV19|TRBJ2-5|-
TGTGCCAGTAGTTCCCGGGACATCGTAAGGACCCAGTACTTC
CASSSRDIVRTQYF
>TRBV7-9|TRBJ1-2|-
TGTGCCAGCAGCCCCTTCGCCAGTGATGGCTACACCTTC
CASSPFASDGYTF
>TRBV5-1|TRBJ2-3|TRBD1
TGCGCCAGCAGCCCAGACAGGGGCGCAGATACGCAGTATTTT
CASSPDRGADTQYF
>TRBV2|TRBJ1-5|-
TGTGCCAGCATTGCGGAAGAAAATCAGCCCCAGCATTTT
CASIAEENQPQHF
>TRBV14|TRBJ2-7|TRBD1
TGTGCCAGCAGCCCGGGACAGCAGTTACTTACCTACGAGCAGTACTTC
CASSPGQQLLTYEQYF
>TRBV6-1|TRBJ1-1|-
TGTGCCAGCGCAGTCCCCATGAACACTGAAGCTTTCTTT
CASAVPMNTEAFF
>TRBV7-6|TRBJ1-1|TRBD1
TGTGCCAGCAGCCCCCTCGAGGACAGGGGGTCGAACACTGAAGCTTTCTTT
CASSPLEDRGSNTEAFF
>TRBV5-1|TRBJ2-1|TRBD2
TGCGCCAGCAGCTTGGGTAGCGGGTCATACAATGAGCAGTTCTTC
CASSLGSGSYNEQFF
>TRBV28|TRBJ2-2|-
TGTGCCAGCAGTTTAAGAGGGATTAACACCGGGGAGCTGTTTTTT
CASSLRGINTGELFF
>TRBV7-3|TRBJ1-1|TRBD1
TGTGCCAGCAGCGTAACAGGGGAGGGTGACGCTGAAGCTTTCTTT
CASSVTGEGDAEAFF
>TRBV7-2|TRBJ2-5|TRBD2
TGTGCCAGCAGCTTAGACGGCACTAGCGTAGAGACCCAGTACTTC
CASSLDGTSVETQYF
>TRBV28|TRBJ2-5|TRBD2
TGTGCCAGCAGTTTCGCGGGAGGGCCCGGTGAGACCCAGTACTTC
CASSFAGGPGETQYF